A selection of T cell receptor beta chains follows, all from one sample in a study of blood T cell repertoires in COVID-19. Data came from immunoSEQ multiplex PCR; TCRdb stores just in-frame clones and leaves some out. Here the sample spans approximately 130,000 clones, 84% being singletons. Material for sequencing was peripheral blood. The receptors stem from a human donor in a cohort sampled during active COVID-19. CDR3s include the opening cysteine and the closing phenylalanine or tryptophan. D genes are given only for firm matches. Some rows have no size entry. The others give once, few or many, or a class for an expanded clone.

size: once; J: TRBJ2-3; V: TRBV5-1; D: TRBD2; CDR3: CASSRRGLEVSDTQYF; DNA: TGCGCCAGCAGCCGCCGGGGACTAGAAGTATCAGATACGCAGTATTTT
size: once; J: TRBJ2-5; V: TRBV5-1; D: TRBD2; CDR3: CASSYGTTQETQYF; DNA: TGCGCCAGCAGCTACGGGACTACACAAGAGACCCAGTACTTC
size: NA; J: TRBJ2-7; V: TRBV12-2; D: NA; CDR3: CASRSRGLQGSYEQYF; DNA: TGTGCAAGTCGCTCCCGGGGACTTCAGGGCTCCTACGAGCAGTACTTC
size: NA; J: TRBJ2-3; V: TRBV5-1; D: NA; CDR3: CASSQTATDTQYF; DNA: TGCGCCAGCAGCCAGACTGCCACAGATACGCAGTATTTT
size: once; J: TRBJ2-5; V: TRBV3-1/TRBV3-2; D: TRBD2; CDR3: CASSPGLAGGETQYF; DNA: TGTGCCAGCAGCCCAGGACTAGCGGGGGGGGAGACCCAGTACTTC
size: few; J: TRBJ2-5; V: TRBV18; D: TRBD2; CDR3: CASSPSGGETQYF; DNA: TGTGCCAGCTCACCGAGCGGGGGAGAGACCCAGTACTTC
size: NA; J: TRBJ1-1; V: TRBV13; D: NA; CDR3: CASSLVGRTEAFF; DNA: TGTGCCAGCAGCTTAGTGGGGAGGACTGAAGCTTTCTTT
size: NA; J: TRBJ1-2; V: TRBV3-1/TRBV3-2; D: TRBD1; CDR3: CASSQGTGQGNYGYTF; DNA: TGTGCCAGCAGCCAAGGGACGGGACAGGGAAACTATGGCTACACCTTC
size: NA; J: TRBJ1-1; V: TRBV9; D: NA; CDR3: CASSVGQGANTEAFF; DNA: TGTGCCAGCAGCGTAGGTCAAGGGGCCAACACTGAAGCTTTCTTT
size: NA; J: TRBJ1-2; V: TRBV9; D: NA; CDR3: CASSVSTEGGYTF; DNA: TGTGCCAGCAGCGTATCCACCGAGGGAGGCTACACCTTC
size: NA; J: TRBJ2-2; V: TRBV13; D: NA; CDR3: CASSLRGYANTGELFF; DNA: TGTGCCAGCAGCTTACGAGGATATGCGAACACCGGGGAGCTGTTTTTT
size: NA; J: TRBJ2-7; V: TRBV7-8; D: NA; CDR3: CASSSQDTSYEQYF; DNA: TGTGCCAGCAGCTCCCAGGATACCTCCTACGAGCAGTACTTC
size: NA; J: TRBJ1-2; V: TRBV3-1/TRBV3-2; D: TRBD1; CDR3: CASSLSPSGTGGHGYTF; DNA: TGTGCCAGCAGCCTCTCGCCTTCCGGGACAGGGGGCCATGGCTACACCTTC
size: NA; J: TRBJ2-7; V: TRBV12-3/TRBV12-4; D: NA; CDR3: CASSFGGPYEQYF; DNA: TGTGCCAGCAGTTTCGGGGGTCCCTACGAGCAGTACTTC
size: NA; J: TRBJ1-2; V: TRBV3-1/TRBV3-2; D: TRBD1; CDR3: CASSQGQGGYGYTF; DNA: TGTGCCAGCAGCCAGGGACAGGGAGGCTATGGCTACACCTTC
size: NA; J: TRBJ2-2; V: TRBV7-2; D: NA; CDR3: CASSLGLVTGELFF; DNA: TGTGCCAGCAGCTTAGGACTGGTCACCGGGGAGCTGTTTTTT
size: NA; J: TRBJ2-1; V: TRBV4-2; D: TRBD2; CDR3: CASSQELAAYNEQFF; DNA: TGTGCCAGCAGCCAAGAACTAGCGGCCTACAATGAGCAGTTCTTC
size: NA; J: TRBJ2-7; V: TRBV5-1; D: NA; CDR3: CASSLDPGDEQYF; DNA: TGCGCCAGCAGCTTGGATCCAGGGGACGAGCAGTACTTC
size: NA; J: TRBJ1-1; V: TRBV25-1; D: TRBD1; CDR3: CASSDPRQGRDTEAFF; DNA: TGTGCCAGCAGTGACCCCAGACAGGGTCGGGACACTGAAGCTTTCTTT
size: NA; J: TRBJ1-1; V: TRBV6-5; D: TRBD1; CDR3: CASGDRGTFWAEAFF; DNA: TGTGCCAGCGGGGACAGGGGAACGTTTTGGGCTGAAGCTTTCTTT
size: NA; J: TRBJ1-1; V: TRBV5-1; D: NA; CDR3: CASSLTGDTEAFF; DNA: TGCGCCAGCAGCTTGACAGGCGACACTGAAGCTTTCTTT
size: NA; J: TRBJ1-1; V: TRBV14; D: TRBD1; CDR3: CASSQARGLDGSHLNTEAFF; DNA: TGTGCCAGCAGCCAAGCGAGGGGGCTGGACGGCTCTCATCTGAACACTGAAGCTTTCTTT
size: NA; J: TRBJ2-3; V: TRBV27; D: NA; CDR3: CASNKGRTDTQYF; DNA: TGTGCCAGCAATAAGGGGCGAACAGATACGCAGTATTTT
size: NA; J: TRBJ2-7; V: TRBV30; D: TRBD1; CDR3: CAWGTGDSYEQYF; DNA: TGTGCCTGGGGGACAGGGGACTCCTACGAGCAGTACTTC
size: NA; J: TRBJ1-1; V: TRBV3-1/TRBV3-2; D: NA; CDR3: CASSQLGQGTEAFF; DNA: TGTGCCAGCAGCCAACTCGGGCAGGGAACTGAAGCTTTCTTT
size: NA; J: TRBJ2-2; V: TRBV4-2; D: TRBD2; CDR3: CASSQDEASGPTGELFF; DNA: TGTGCCAGCAGCCAAGATGAGGCTAGCGGGCCTACCGGGGAGCTGTTTTTT
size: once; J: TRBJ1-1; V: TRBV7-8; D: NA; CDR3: CASSPARTPNTEAFF; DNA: TGTGCCAGCAGCCCAGCCCGAACACCGAACACTGAAGCTTTCTTT
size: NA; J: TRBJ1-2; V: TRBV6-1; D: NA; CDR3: CASSESGFLGEGYTF; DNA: TGTGCCAGCAGTGAGTCAGGGTTCTTAGGGGAAGGCTACACCTTC
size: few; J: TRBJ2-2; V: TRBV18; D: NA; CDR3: CASSPSSANTGELFF; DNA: TGTGCCAGCTCACCATCCAGTGCGAACACCGGGGAGCTGTTTTTT
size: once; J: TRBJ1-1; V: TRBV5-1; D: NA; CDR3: CASSSDTEAFF; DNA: TGCGCCAGCAGCTCGGACACTGAAGCTTTCTTT
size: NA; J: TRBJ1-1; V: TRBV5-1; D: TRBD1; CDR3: CASSLAGGLGDTEAFF; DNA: TGCGCCAGCAGCTTGGCAGGGGGGCTCGGCGACACTGAAGCTTTCTTT
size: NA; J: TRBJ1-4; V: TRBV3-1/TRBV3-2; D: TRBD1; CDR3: CASSQWDSLLLGRGEKLFF; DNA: TGTGCCAGCAGCCAATGGGACAGCCTACTTTTGGGAAGAGGTGAAAAACTGTTTTTT
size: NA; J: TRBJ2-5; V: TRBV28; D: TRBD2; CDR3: CASSPRGGYETQYF; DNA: TGTGCCAGCTCCCCCCGGGGGGGCTATGAGACCCAGTACTTC
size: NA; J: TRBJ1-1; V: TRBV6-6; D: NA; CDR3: CATSFPRLEAFF; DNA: TGTGCCACCTCCTTTCCCAGACTTGAAGCTTTCTTT
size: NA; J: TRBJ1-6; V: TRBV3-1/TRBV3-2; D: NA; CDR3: CASSHAGPLHF; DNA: TGTGCCAGCAGCCATGCGGGACCCCTCCACTTT
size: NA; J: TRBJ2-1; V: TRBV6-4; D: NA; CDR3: CASSDQDSSYNEQFF; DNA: TGTGCCAGCAGTGATCAGGACAGCTCCTACAATGAGCAGTTCTTC
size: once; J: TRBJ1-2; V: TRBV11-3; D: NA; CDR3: CASSLDRENRPNYGYTF; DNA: TGTGCCAGCAGCTTAGATAGAGAAAACAGACCGAACTATGGCTACACCTTC
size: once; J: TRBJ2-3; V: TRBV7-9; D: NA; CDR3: CASSYGQGTDTQYF; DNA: TGTGCCAGCAGCTATGGACAAGGCACAGATACGCAGTATTTT
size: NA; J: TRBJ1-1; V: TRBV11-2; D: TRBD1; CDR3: CASSWGQGTFEAFF; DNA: TGTGCCAGCAGCTGGGGACAGGGGACCTTTGAAGCTTTCTTT
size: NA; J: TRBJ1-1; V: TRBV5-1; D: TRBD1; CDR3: CASSLRDRGAEAFF; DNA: TGCGCCAGCAGCTTAAGGGACAGGGGCGCTGAAGCTTTCTTT
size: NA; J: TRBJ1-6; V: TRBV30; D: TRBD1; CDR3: CAWSAGTGGSPLHF; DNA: TGTGCCTGGAGTGCCGGGACAGGGGGTTCACCCCTCCACTTT
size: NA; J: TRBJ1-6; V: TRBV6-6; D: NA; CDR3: CASTGSSYNSPLHF; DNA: TGTGCCAGCACTGGGAGCTCCTATAATTCACCCCTCCACTTT
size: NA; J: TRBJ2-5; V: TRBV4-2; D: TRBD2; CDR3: CASSRGLDPYQETQYF; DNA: TGTGCCAGCAGCCGCGGACTAGACCCGTACCAAGAGACCCAGTACTTC
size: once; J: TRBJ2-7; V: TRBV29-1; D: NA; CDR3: CSVSNRDVDEQYF; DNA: TGCAGCGTTAGTAACAGGGATGTGGACGAGCAGTACTTC
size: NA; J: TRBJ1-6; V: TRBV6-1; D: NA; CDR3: CASSEGTRYNSPLHF; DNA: TGTGCCAGCAGTGAGGGGACAAGGTATAATTCACCCCTCCACTTT
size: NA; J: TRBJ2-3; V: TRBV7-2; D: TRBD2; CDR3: CASSLVAGGPQDTQYF; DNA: TGTGCCAGCAGCTTGGTGGCGGGGGGGCCGCAAGATACGCAGTATTTT
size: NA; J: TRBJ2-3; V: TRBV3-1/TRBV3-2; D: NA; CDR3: CASSQWGGRADTQYF; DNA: TGTGCCAGCAGCCAATGGGGGGGCAGGGCAGATACGCAGTATTTT
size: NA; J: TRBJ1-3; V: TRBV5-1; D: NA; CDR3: CASSPGFYSGNTIYF; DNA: TGCGCCAGCAGCCCAGGGTTTTACTCTGGAAACACCATATATTTT
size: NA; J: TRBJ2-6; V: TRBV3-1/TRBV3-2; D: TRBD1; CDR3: CASSNRGSGANVLTF; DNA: TGTGCCAGCAGTAACAGGGGGTCTGGGGCCAACGTCCTGACTTTC
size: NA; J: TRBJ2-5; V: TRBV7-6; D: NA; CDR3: CASSLPQIEETQYF; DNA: TGTGCCAGCAGCTTACCACAGATTGAAGAGACCCAGTACTTC
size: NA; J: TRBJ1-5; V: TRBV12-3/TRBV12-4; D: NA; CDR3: CASSQSSNQPQHF; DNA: TGTGCCAGCAGCCAAAGCAGCAATCAGCCCCAGCATTTT
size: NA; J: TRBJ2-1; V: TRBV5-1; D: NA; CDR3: CASSLKGDGEQFF; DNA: TGCGCCAGCAGCTTGAAGGGGGATGGTGAGCAGTTCTTC
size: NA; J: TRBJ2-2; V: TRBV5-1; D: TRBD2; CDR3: CASREASGGYTGELFF; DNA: TGCGCCAGCAGGGAGGCTAGCGGGGGCTACACCGGGGAGCTGTTTTTT
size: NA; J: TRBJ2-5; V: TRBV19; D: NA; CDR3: CASSSNPDRPGEETQYF; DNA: TGTGCCAGTAGTTCCAATCCCGACAGGCCTGGAGAGGAGACCCAGTACTTC
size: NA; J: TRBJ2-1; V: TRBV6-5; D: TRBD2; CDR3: CASRVYGGDEQFF; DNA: TGTGCCAGCAGGGTCTATGGGGGGGATGAGCAGTTCTTC
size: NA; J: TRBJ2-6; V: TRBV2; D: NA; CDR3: CASSEQGSGANVLTF; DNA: TGTGCCAGCAGCGAACAGGGTTCTGGGGCCAACGTCCTGACTTTC
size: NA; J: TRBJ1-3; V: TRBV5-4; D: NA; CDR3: CASSPGASGNTIYF; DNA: TGTGCCAGCAGCCCAGGGGCCTCTGGAAACACCATATATTTT